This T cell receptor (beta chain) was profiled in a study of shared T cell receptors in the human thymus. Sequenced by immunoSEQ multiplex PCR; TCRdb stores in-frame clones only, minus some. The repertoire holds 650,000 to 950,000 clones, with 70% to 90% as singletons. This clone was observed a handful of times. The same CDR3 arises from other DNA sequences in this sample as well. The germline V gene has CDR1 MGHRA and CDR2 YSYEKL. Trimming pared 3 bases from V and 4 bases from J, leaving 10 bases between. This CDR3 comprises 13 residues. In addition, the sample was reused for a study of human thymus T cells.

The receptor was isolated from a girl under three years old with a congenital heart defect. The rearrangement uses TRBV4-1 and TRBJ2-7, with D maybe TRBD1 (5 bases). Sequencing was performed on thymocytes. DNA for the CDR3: TGCGCCAGCAGCCAGGATCAGGGATACGAGCAGTACTTC. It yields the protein CASSQDQGYEQYF.